This TCR beta chain appears in the sequencing data of a study of T-cell memory formation after mild COVID-19. Trimming shortened V by 4 bases and J by 4 bases, and 16 bases separated the two germline ends. The CDR3 contains 15 residues. CDR1 is LGHNA, CDR2 YNFKEQ, per germline. TCRdb used MiXCR to reprocess the 5' RACE reads, holding one entry per CDR3 protein. The sample carries around 99,000 distinct CDR3 sequences, around 14% recorded once. Sequencing was done on a sample of PBMCs or a T cell subset sorted from them (not recorded which). This chain connects TRBV4-2 to TRBJ1-1; D gene ambiguous. This TCR was recovered from a man younger than 30 who had mild COVID-19 (a few samples of this study predate the infection). Cell type and time point are not known. In nucleotides, the CDR3 is TGTGCCAGCAGCCTGAGCTTGACGTCCATCACTGAAGCTTTCTTT. Translation: CASSLSLTSITEAFF.